Included here is one T cell receptor (beta chain) sequence, with context. What it binds is unknown. Regions amplified from RNA transcripts were the TCR beta CDR3 regions. TCR CDR3 regions were first amplified by RT-PCR with HTBI primers. TCRdb reprocessed the multiplex PCR reads via MiXCR and lists one record per CDR3 protein. The table shows fewer than 850,000 distinct CDR3 sequences, with about 18% occurring only once. This entry comes from a study of T cells in Graves' hyperthyroidism and ophthalmopathy. Study as a whole: Initial diagnosis, before any treatment, was when peripheral blood was collected. General study results and limits: Ophthalmopathy was told apart from stable hyperthyroidism by a 13 V-J model.

CDR1 is GTSNPN and CDR2 is SVGIG in the germline V gene (reference sequence). The CDR3 contains 15 residues. Trimming cost V 3 bases and J 0 bases, with 13 bases left between them. No progression to ophthalmopathy during 18 months of follow-up defined stable disease. The diagnostic basis comprised clinical symptoms, serum thyroxine and TRAb, thyroid ultrasound and orbital computed tomography. This clonotype originated in a man aged 45-60 years with Graves' hyperthyroidism. The chain is built from TRBV30 and TRBJ2-3; D possibly corresponds to TRBD1 (6 bases). What was sequenced was blood. CDR3 coding DNA: TGTGCCTGGAGCCCGACAGGACCTAGCACAGATACGCAGTATTTT. It yields the protein CAWSPTGPSTDTQYF.